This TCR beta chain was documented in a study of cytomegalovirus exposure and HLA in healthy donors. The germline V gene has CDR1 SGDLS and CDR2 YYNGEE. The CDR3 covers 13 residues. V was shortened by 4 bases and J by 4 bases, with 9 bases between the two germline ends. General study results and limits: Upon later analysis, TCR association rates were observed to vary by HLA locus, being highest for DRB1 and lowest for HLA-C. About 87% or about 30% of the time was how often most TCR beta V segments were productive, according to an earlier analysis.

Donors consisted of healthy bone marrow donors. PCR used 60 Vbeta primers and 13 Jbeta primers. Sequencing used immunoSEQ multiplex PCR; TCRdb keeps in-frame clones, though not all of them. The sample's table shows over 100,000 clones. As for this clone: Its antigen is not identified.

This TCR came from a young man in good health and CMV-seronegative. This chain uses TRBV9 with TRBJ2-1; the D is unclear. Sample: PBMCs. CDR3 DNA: TGTGCCAGCAGCCCTTCCCGTTACAATGAGCAGTTCTTC. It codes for CASSPSRYNEQFF.